The 17 T cell receptor beta chains below all came from one sample that was sequenced in a study of Ad26.COV2.S vaccination and SARS-CoV-2 variants. Data came from immunoSEQ multiplex PCR; TCRdb stores just in-frame clones and leaves some out. This sample has roughly 350,000 clones, with around 89% found just once. Treatment here: around 19 received Ad26.COV2.S at low or high dose, single or two shots; 5 received placebo; per-sample allocation not given. The samples were gathered on day 63 after the first injection of vaccine or placebo. The sequencing here drew on peripheral blood, taken in a trial of Ad26.COV2.S vaccine versus placebo. The receptor set was obtained from a person between 18 and 60 years old who received the Ad26.COV2.S COVID-19 vaccine or a placebo.

J is TRBJ1-1 and V is TRBV5-1, with unresolved D. V was clipped by 1 base and J by 2 bases, with 12 bases between them. The CDR3 is 15 amino acids. CDR1 is SGHRS and CDR2 is YFSETQ in the germline V gene. In DNA form, the CDR3 reads TGCGCCAGCAGCTTGACAGCATCGTCAAACACTGAAGCTTTCTTT. Amino acids: CASSLTASSNTEAFF.

Worth noting for this clone: At the DNA level, this CDR3 is encoded by other sequences in the same sample as well. The chain joins TRBV28 to TRBJ1-1; no firm D call. With 3 bases removed from V and 0 bases from J, the gap between germline ends came to 2 bases. Germline-derived CDR1 and CDR2 are MDHEN and SYDVKM. The CDR3 is 12 amino acids. CDR3 loop: CASSFLNTEAFF. CDR3 in DNA: TGTGCCAGCAGTTTCCTGAACACTGAAGCTTTCTTT.

Turning to this clone: The sample contains more than one DNA sequence encoding this CDR3. This chain joins TRBV6-5 and TRBJ2-5; D is ambiguous. CDR1 is MNHEY and CDR2 is SVGAGI in the germline V gene. Trimming pared 0 bases from V and 4 bases from J, leaving 3 bases between. There are 12 residues in the CDR3. The CDR3 DNA reads as TGTGCCAGCAGTTACTCGGGAGAGACCCAGTACTTC. Its translation is CASSYSGETQYF.

This clone was detected ten times or more. V gene TRBV11-2 combines with J gene TRBJ2-7; D possibly corresponds to TRBD1 (5 bases). This CDR3 is 14 amino acids long. Trimming removed 3 bases from V and 1 base from J, with 10 bases in between. Germline-derived CDR1 and CDR2 are SGHAT and FQNNGV. The CDR3 sequence is CASSFVDSSYEQYF. Here the CDR3 DNA reads TGTGCCAGCAGCTTTGTCGACAGTTCCTACGAGCAGTACTTC. Drawing the rest from reference TRBV11-2 and TRBJ2-7, the complete variable domain is EAGVAQSPRYKIIEKRQSVAFWCNPISGHATLYWYQQILGQGPKLLIQFQNNGVVDDSQLPKDRFSAERLKGVDSTLKIQPAKLEDSAVYLCASSFVDSSYEQYFGPGTRLTVT.

This chain uses TRBV4-1 with TRBJ2-7; TRBD1 or TRBD2 may be the D gene (5 bases each). Trimming removed 4 bases from V and 5 bases from J, with 21 bases in between. CDR3 length: 16 amino acids. Germline lookup yields CDR1 MGHRA and CDR2 YSYEKL. The CDR3 region has the DNA TGCGCCAGCAGCCCCCCCGGGACCAACCTTGGCAACGAGCAGTACTTC. It translates to CASSPPGTNLGNEQYF.

This clone was seen a single time. This chain connects TRBV18 to TRBJ2-1, with D possibly TRBD2 on 6 matching bases. V gave up 0 bases and J gave up 8 bases, with 14 bases separating them. The CDR3 loop spans 15 amino acids. Germline V gives CDR1 KGHSH, CDR2 LQKENI. As DNA, the CDR3 is TGTGCCAGCTCACCACCATCCGGGAGTGGGGATGAGCAGTTCTTC. As protein: CASSPPSGSGDEQFF.

The chain uses TRBV12-5 and TRBJ2-3; 9 positions agree with TRBD1. CDR1 and CDR2 (germline): LGHNT, FRNRAP. The CDR3 is 16 residues long. With 0 bases clipped from V and 10 bases from J, the junction kept 11 bases outside the gene matches. The CDR3 DNA follows: TGTGCTAGTGGTTTGGTTGTGGGACAGGGATTCCTGGCGCAGTATTTT. As protein: CASGLVVGQGFLAQYF.

The V call is TRBV4-2, the J call TRBJ1-5, with a possible D match to TRBD1 (6 bases). The V end lost 4 bases, the J end lost 0 bases, and 13 bases lay between the germline ends. The CDR3 length is 16 residues. Per the germline V gene, CDR1 is LGHNA and CDR2 is YNFKEQ. CDR3 bases: TGTGCCAGCAGCCCGTCCTCGGGGGCTAGCAATCAGCCCCAGCATTTT. The encoded protein is CASSPSSGASNQPQHF.

V gene TRBV14 combines with J gene TRBJ2-2; the D is unclear. The CDR3 is made up of 13 amino acids. The germline CDR1 and CDR2 sequences are SGHDN and FVKESK. Trimming cost V 1 base and J 6 bases, with 6 bases left between them. CDR3 residues: CASSQVLAGELFF. The CDR3 region has the DNA TGTGCCAGCAGCCAAGTCTTGGCCGGGGAGCTGTTTTTT.

The chain has TRBV28 and TRBJ1-5; 7 nucleotides line up with TRBD1. CDR1 MDHEN and CDR2 SYDVKM come from the germline V gene. The CDR3 extends over 14 amino acids. Losses at the gene ends were 6 bases for V and 3 bases for J; bases not matched to a gene: 5. Here the CDR3 reads CASRSGGYNQPQHF. The CDR3 DNA follows: TGTGCCAGCAGGTCAGGGGGTTACAATCAGCCCCAGCATTTT.

V gene TRBV7-8 combines with J gene TRBJ1-2; 8 positions match TRBD1. This CDR3 comprises 13 residues. CDR1 is SGHVS, CDR2 FQNEAQ, per germline. The J segment lost 6 bases and the V segment lost 1 base, leaving 1 base of the junction unmatched. CDR3 nucleotides: TGTGCCAGCAGCTTAGGGACAGGGAATGGCTACACCTTC. As protein: CASSLGTGNGYTF.

The rearrangement joins TRBV20-1 to TRBJ2-7, with TRBD2 matching over 8 bases. J lost 2 bases, V lost 3 bases, and 6 bases had no gene match. CDR1 is DFQATT, CDR2 SNEGSKA, per germline (reference sequence). This CDR3 region has 14 residues. The CDR3 protein is CSASRLARAYEQYF. The DNA for the CDR3 is TGCAGTGCTAGTCGACTAGCGCGAGCCTACGAGCAGTACTTC.

The rearrangement links TRBV27 to TRBJ1-5; 9 bases match TRBD1. The junction had 5 bases not matched to a gene; V was cut back by 6 bases and J by 5 bases. The germline V gene has CDR1 MNHEY and CDR2 SMNVEV (reference sequence). CDR3 length: 14 residues. CDR3 in amino acids: CASRPTGGHQPQHF. The CDR3, as DNA: TGTGCCAGCAGACCTACAGGGGGCCATCAGCCCCAGCATTTT.

This sequence joins TRBV12-2 and TRBJ1-5. TRBV12-2 is an annotated pseudogene. This CDR3 region has 17 residues. The CDR3 sequence: CASRLGCPSGKIQPQHF. The CDR3 DNA is TGTGCAAGTCGCTTAGGTTGCCCGAGTGGGAAGATTCAGCCCCAGCATTTT.

The chain joins TRBV19 to TRBJ2-7, with TRBD2 matching over 7 bases. CDR3 length: 15 residues. J gave up 1 base and V 5 bases, and 8 bases lay outside the gene matches. CDR1 is LNHDA and CDR2 is SQIVND in the germline V gene (reference sequence). The CDR3: CASSLRREDSYEQYF. Here the CDR3 DNA reads TGTGCCAGTAGTCTCCGCCGGGAGGATTCCTACGAGCAGTACTTC.

This chain connects TRBV30 to TRBJ2-5; D remains ambiguous. Germline V gives CDR1 GTSNPN, CDR2 SVGIG (reference sequence). CDR3 length: 13 residues. V was clipped by 2 bases and J by 0 bases, with 7 bases between them. CDR3 amino acids: CAWSSQNQETQYF. The CDR3 region has the DNA TGTGCCTGGAGTAGCCAGAACCAAGAGACCCAGTACTTC.

The genes are TRBV14 and TRBJ1-4; no clear D. Germline lookup yields CDR1 SGHDN and CDR2 FVKESK. CDR3 length: 16 amino acids. Trimming removed 4 bases at V and 1 base at J, with 13 bases between. The CDR3 DNA is TGTGCCAGCAGCCCCGGAGTCTTGGGAACTAATGAAAAACTGTTTTTT. Translation gives CASSPGVLGTNEKLFF.